These 17 T cell receptor beta chains originate from one sample sequenced in a study of long-term antiretroviral therapy in people with HIV. immunoSEQ v3.0 was run at survey level. Produced via immunoSEQ multiplex PCR; TCRdb's table is partial and in-frame only. Altogether some 18,000 clones are present, approximately 78% being singletons, with the ten largest covering around 19%. The material was unsorted PBMCs, obtained 0.6 years after starting antiretroviral therapy. Every receptor here comes from a woman aged 18-29 years with HIV.

Regarding this clone: Germline is not matched at one junction end, which may reflect a read error. Other DNA sequences from this sample encode an identical CDR3 as well. The chain employs TRBV11-1 and TRBJ1-2; the D is unclear. The CDR3 is made up of 11 amino acids. Germline CDR1 SGHAT, CDR2 FQDESV (reference sequence). The chain's CDR3 is CASRTQYGYTF. Here the CDR3 DNA reads TGCGCCAGCAGGACTCAGTATGGCTACACCTTC.

This chain uses TRBV6-6 with TRBJ1-3, with a tentative D call TRBD1 (6 bases). The CDR3 covers 13 residues. The V and J ends lost 8 bases and 4 bases respectively, with 12 bases between them. Germline values: CDR1 MNHNY, CDR2 SVGAGI (reference sequence). The CDR3, as DNA: TGTGCCAGCCGACCGGGACAAGGAAACACCATATATTTT. Translating it yields CASRPGQGNTIYF.

This chain joins TRBV7-3 and TRBJ2-7, with D unresolved. CDR1 is SGHTA and CDR2 is FQGTGA in the germline V gene. This CDR3 is 10 amino acids long. Trimming cost V 2 bases and J 7 bases, with 3 bases left between them. CDR3 nucleotide sequence: TGTGCCAGCAGCTTAGGGGAGCAGTACTTC. Residues: CASSLGEQYF.

This clone was observed a handful of times. The CDR3 region is CASSFREGSLHF. The CDR3 nucleotides read TGTGCCAGCAGCTTCCGTGAAGGTTCCCTCCACTTT. V is TRBV11-2 and J is TRBJ1-6; no firm D call. The CDR3 is 12 residues long. Germline CDR1 and CDR2: SGHAT and FQNNGV. The ends were cut back, 3 bases at V and 14 bases at J, with 11 bases in the middle. Full variable domain (missing parts from reference TRBV11-2 and TRBJ1-6): EAGVAQSPRYKIIEKRQSVAFWCNPISGHATLYWYQQILGQGPKLLIQFQNNGVVDDSQLPKDRFSAERLKGVDSTLKIQPAKLEDSAVYLCASSFREGSLHFGNGTRLTVT.

This chain joins TRBV7-9 and TRBJ1-4, with unresolved D. Germline V CDR1 and CDR2: SEHNR, FQNEAQ (reference sequence). CDR3 length: 16 amino acids. Trimming took off 0 bases at V and 0 bases at J, with 8 bases between the two ends. Written as DNA, the CDR3 is TGTGCCAGCAGCTTAGCTCTCGCGGCAACTAATGAAAAACTGTTTTTT. Its translation is CASSLALAATNEKLFF.

The rearrangement links TRBV28 to TRBJ2-7; TRBD2 matches 12 bases. V lost 2 bases, J lost 2 bases, and 7 bases stayed unmatched. CDR3 length: 17 amino acids. Germline lookup yields CDR1 MDHEN and CDR2 SYDVKM. The CDR3 protein is CASSLELGLAGTYEQYF. In DNA, the CDR3 is TGTGCCAGCAGTTTAGAGCTCGGACTAGCGGGGACCTACGAGCAGTACTTC.

The count of this clone is one. The CDR3 loop is CASSFSGGQQFF. The CDR3, as DNA: TGTGCCAGCAGCTTCTCGGGGGGGCAGCAGTTCTTC. This sequence joins TRBV7-2 and TRBJ2-1; 8 nucleotides align to TRBD2. V shed 3 bases and J 11 bases; nucleotides not matched to a gene: 3. Germline loops: CDR1 SGHTA, CDR2 FQGNSA. The CDR3 has 12 amino acids.

The chain combines TRBV2 with TRBJ2-5, with no clear D. The V end lost 11 bases, the J end lost 5 bases, and 12 bases lay between the germline ends. Germline CDR1 is SNHLY and CDR2 is FYNNEI. CDR3 size: 11 residues. The CDR3 protein is CAGTEYETQYF. CDR3 bases: TGTGCCGGCACAGAGTACGAGACCCAGTACTTC.

V gene TRBV5-6 combines with J gene TRBJ2-2; D call uncertain. The CDR3 runs 12 residues. V dropped 4 bases and J dropped 4 bases, with 5 bases sitting between them. Germline V lookup: CDR1 SGHDT, CDR2 YYEEEE. Written as DNA, the CDR3 is TGTGCCAGCAGCGCCGGCACCGGGGAGCTGTTTTTT. Protein: CASSAGTGELFF.

The chain combines TRBV6-5 with TRBJ2-1; 8 bases line up with TRBD2. The CDR3 is 13 residues long. Per germline, CDR1 MNHEY and CDR2 SVGAGI. J was trimmed by 10 bases and V by 6 bases; bases with no gene match: 8. The DNA of the CDR3 is TGTGCCAGCAGCCCAATAGCGGGGCAGGAGCAGTTCTTC. As protein: CASSPIAGQEQFF.

The chain employs TRBV9 and TRBJ2-5, with D possibly being TRBD1 or TRBD2 (6 bases each). The germline V gene encodes CDR1 SGDLS and CDR2 YYNGEE. CDR3 length: 14 residues. Trimming shortened V by 0 bases and J by 5 bases, and 11 bases separated the two germline ends. This chain's CDR3 is CASSVGGATETQYF. DNA of the CDR3: TGTGCCAGCAGCGTAGGGGGGGCGACGGAGACCCAGTACTTC.

This clone appeared a few times. The chain couples TRBV19 to TRBJ2-7; TRBD1 might be the D (5 bases). CDR1 is LNHDA and CDR2 is SQIVND in the germline V gene (reference sequence). The V and J ends lost 5 bases and 7 bases respectively, with 15 bases between them. The length of the CDR3 is 13 residues. The CDR3 DNA reads as TGTGCCAGTAGTGTCCAGGGATCAGGGGAGCAGTACTTC. It codes for CASSVQGSGEQYF.

The chain recombines TRBV9 with TRBJ2-3; D unresolved. CDR3 length equals 12 residues. In germline, CDR1 is SGDLS, CDR2 YYNGEE. V lost 1 base and J 5 bases, leaving 5 bases between the germline ends. The DNA for the CDR3 is TGTGCCAGCAGCGTAAACGAAGATACGCAGTATTTT. This sequence encodes CASSVNEDTQYF.

The chain has TRBV27 and TRBJ2-6; 8 positions match TRBD1. Per germline, CDR1 MNHEY and CDR2 SMNVEV (reference sequence). The V and J ends lost 6 bases and 0 bases, in that order; junction bases with no gene match: 10. The CDR3 sequence is 18 residues long. The CDR3 reads CASRADRGDLSGANVLTF. DNA for the CDR3: TGTGCCAGCAGGGCAGACAGGGGAGACCTCTCTGGGGCCAACGTCCTGACTTTC. Full variable domain (remainder filled in from reference TRBV27 and TRBJ2-6): EAQVTQNPRYLITVTGKKLTVTCSQNMNHEYMSWYRQDPGLGLRQIYYSMNVEVTDKGDVPEGYKVSRKEKRNFPLILESPSPNQTSLYFCASRADRGDLSGANVLTFGAGSRLTVL.

A few counts support this clone. The chain carries TRBV7-9 and TRBJ1-1, with unresolved D. V lost 6 bases, J lost 2 bases, and 7 bases lay in between. Germline-derived CDR1 and CDR2 are SEHNR and FQNEAQ (reference sequence). The CDR3 has 12 residues. CDR3 region: CASSPSNTEAFF. Written as DNA, the CDR3 is TGTGCCAGCAGTCCTTCAAACACTGAAGCTTTCTTT.

This clone was counted a few times. The rearrangement links TRBV27 to TRBJ2-7, with 9 bases matching TRBD1. This CDR3 is built from 14 residues. V lost 2 bases to trimming and J lost 4 bases; unmatched junction nucleotides: 3. Germline V gives CDR1 MNHEY, CDR2 SMNVEV (reference sequence). The CDR3 DNA follows: TGTGCCAGCAGTTTAGGTGGACAGGGGTACGAGCAGTACTTC. Its protein is CASSLGGQGYEQYF.

The chain carries TRBV28 and TRBJ2-2; perhaps D is TRBD1 or TRBD2 (5 bases each). V lost 2 bases, J lost 1 base, and 17 bases lay in between. The CDR3 sequence is 18 residues long. Germline V CDR1 and CDR2: MDHEN, SYDVKM. The CDR3 coding sequence is TGTGCCAGCAGTTTACGTCCCGAGGGGCAGGGGAACACCGGGGAGCTGTTTTTT. Encoded protein: CASSLRPEGQGNTGELFF.